This TCR beta chain was found in a study of cytomegalovirus exposure and HLA in healthy donors. The study's findings and limits: TCR beta sequences numbering roughly 18,000 were associated with HLA alleles at 0.05 false discovery rate in a later analysis. A previous analysis found most TCR beta V segments productive roughly 87% or roughly 30% of the time.

The PCR was carried out with 60 Vbeta primers and 13 Jbeta primers. Authors' data handling: In a later analysis, around 10 million of 60 million to 80 million unique beta chains occurred in at least two donors. The method was immunoSEQ multiplex PCR; TCRdb's version includes in-frame clones alone and lacks a portion of them. Clonal size and the V and J genes are those of that table, whereas D and trimming came from the DNA. The repertoire has some 210,000 clones, roughly 73% of them found once; the top ten carry 2.1%. The CDR3 sequence is 16 residues long. The germline gives CDR1 LNHDA, CDR2 SQIVND (reference sequence). V shed 5 bases and J 0 bases; nucleotides not matched to a gene: 5. Details on this clone: Antigen: not known.

The receptor was derived from a woman younger than 45 in good health and CMV-seropositive. This chain uses TRBV19 with TRBJ2-7, with 12 positions matching TRBD2. Sequencing was performed on PBMCs. CDR3 protein: CASSAGLAGPSYEQYF. As DNA, the CDR3 is TGTGCCAGTAGTGCGGGACTAGCGGGCCCCTCCTACGAGCAGTACTTC.